These 15 T cell receptor beta chains were all obtained from the same sample, sequenced in a study of untreated major depressive disorder. Whole-study findings and limits: TRBV05-01 (Vbeta 5.1) usage was higher in CD4+ T cells of depressed patients than controls.

Libraries were prepared by immunoSEQ multiplex PCR; TCRdb keeps only in-frame clonotypes and omits some of them. This sample has more than 25,000 clones, with about 90% found just once. Their antigens are not known. Sequenced input: CD4+ T cells from PBMCs. The receptors were gathered from a woman aged 30 to 39 with major depressive disorder.

This clone was counted once. The rearrangement joins TRBV5-1 to TRBJ2-6; D is ambiguous. The germline V and J ends were trimmed by 0 bases and 4 bases, with 5 bases remaining between them. The CDR3 runs to 14 residues. Germline V gene lookup returns CDR1 SGHRS and CDR2 YFSETQ. The CDR3 DNA follows: TGCGCCAGCAGCTTGGAGGGAGGGGCCAACGTCCTGACTTTC. Its translation: CASSLEGGANVLTF.

V usage is TRBV5-1 and J usage is TRBJ1-2, with D perhaps TRBD1 (6 bases). This CDR3 has 18 residues. V was trimmed by 3 bases and J by 2 bases, leaving 23 bases between them. Per germline, CDR1 SGHRS and CDR2 YFSETQ. The CDR3 is CASSSQLGTSRTNYGYTF. The CDR3 DNA reads as TGCGCCAGCAGCTCTCAATTAGGGACAAGCCGAACCAACTATGGCTACACCTTC.

The chain is built from TRBV27 and TRBJ2-5, with 7 bases lining up with TRBD2. The CDR3 extends over 14 amino acids. Per the germline V gene, CDR1 is MNHEY and CDR2 is SMNVEV (reference sequence). Trimming cost V 2 bases and J 0 bases; bases outside gene matches: 0. The CDR3 region has the DNA TGTGCCAGCAGTTTAGGGGGGGACCAAGAGACCCAGTACTTC. It is translated as CASSLGGDQETQYF.

The chain employs TRBV19 and TRBJ2-5; D may be TRBD2 (7 bases). Per the germline V gene, CDR1 is LNHDA and CDR2 is SQIVND (reference sequence). CDR3 size: 14 residues. The V and J ends lost 2 bases and 6 bases respectively, with 13 bases between them. Written as DNA, the CDR3 is TGTGCCAGTAGTATATCGGGGGGCAAGAAGACCCAGTACTTC. Protein: CASSISGGKKTQYF.

The chain links TRBV9 to TRBJ2-5, with D possibly TRBD2 on 5 matching bases. The V end was cut by 4 bases, the J end by 7 bases, with 23 bases between. The CDR3 is made up of 16 amino acids. CDR1 is SGDLS, CDR2 YYNGEE, per germline. CDR3 region: CASSPEALAPLVTQYF. The CDR3 DNA reads as TGTGCCAGCAGCCCAGAAGCTCTAGCCCCATTGGTGACCCAGTACTTC. The complete variable domain, with remaining parts taken from reference TRBV9 and TRBJ2-5, reads DSGVTQTPKHLITATGQRVTLRCSPRSGDLSVYWYQQSLDQGLQFLIQYYNGEERAKGNILERFSAQQFPDLHSELNLSSLELGDSALYFCASSPEALAPLVTQYFGPGTRLLVL.

This clone was seen only once. The genes are TRBV7-3 and TRBJ2-1, with D unclear. CDR1 is SGHTA and CDR2 is FQGTGA in the germline V gene. The CDR3 covers 16 residues. Trimming took 4 bases from V and 0 from J, leaving 13 bases between them. The CDR3 sequence is CASSSDQQSSYNEQFF. The CDR3 coding sequence is TGTGCCAGCAGCTCAGACCAGCAGAGCTCCTACAATGAGCAGTTCTTC.

The J gene is TRBJ2-6, the V gene TRBV6-5; the D gene is possibly TRBD1 (6 bases). The V gene lost 6 bases and the J gene lost 2 bases, with 11 bases spanning the gap. The CDR3 sequence is 15 residues long. CDR1 and CDR2 (germline): MNHEY, SVGAGI. The CDR3 nucleotides read TGTGCCAGCAGGTTACAGGGCGCTGGGGCCAACGTCCTGACTTTC. It yields the protein CASRLQGAGANVLTF.

The chain has TRBV19 and TRBJ1-1, with no clear D. The CDR3 has 12 residues. Germline V gene lookup returns CDR1 LNHDA and CDR2 SQIVND (reference sequence). The ends were cut back, 7 bases at V and 5 bases at J, with 11 bases in the middle. The CDR3 DNA follows: TGTGCCAGTACCCGCCGGGGTACTGAAGCTTTCTTT. Encoded protein: CASTRRGTEAFF.

The CDR3, as DNA: TGTGCCAGCAGCGTAACAACGGGGCGCTACAATGAGCAGTTCTTC. The encoded protein is CASSVTTGRYNEQFF. The gene calls are TRBV9 and TRBJ2-1, with D possibly being TRBD1 or TRBD2 (5 bases each). The CDR3 has 15 amino acids. V was shortened by 1 base and J by 3 bases, with 11 bases between the two germline ends. Germline CDR1 reads SGDLS; CDR2 reads YYNGEE. The full variable domain, with the rest looked up from reference TRBV9 and TRBJ2-1, is DSGVTQTPKHLITATGQRVTLRCSPRSGDLSVYWYQQSLDQGLQFLIQYYNGEERAKGNILERFSAQQFPDLHSELNLSSLELGDSALYFCASSVTTGRYNEQFFGPGTRLTVL.

This clone came up a few times. The rearrangement joins TRBV10-3 to TRBJ2-2, with D hard to call. CDR1 is ENHRY, CDR2 SYGVKD, per germline. This CDR3 comprises 14 residues. V shed 6 bases and J shed 4 bases, with 12 bases lying between them. This chain's CDR3 is CAIRPALSTGELFF. CDR3 nucleotide sequence: TGTGCCATCAGACCCGCACTGAGCACCGGGGAGCTGTTTTTT.

V is TRBV5-6 and J is TRBJ1-4, with a weak D call TRBD1 (6 bases). Trimming left V 3 bases short and J 8 bases short, with 11 bases between. CDR3 length: 13 amino acids. Germline V gives CDR1 SGHDT, CDR2 YYEEEE. The DNA for the CDR3 is TGTGCCAGCAGCTGGACAGTAGGGGAAAAACTGTTTTTT. This gives the protein CASSWTVGEKLFF.

V gene TRBV10-3 combines with J gene TRBJ2-1, with D tentatively TRBD2 (6 bases). This CDR3 spans 15 amino acids. Germline V CDR1 and CDR2: ENHRY, SYGVKD. Trimming shortened V by 0 bases and J by 2 bases, and 8 bases separated the two germline ends. This CDR3 is CAISESGGTYNEQFF. The CDR3 region has the DNA TGTGCCATCAGTGAGTCCGGAGGGACCTACAATGAGCAGTTCTTC.

The rearrangement links TRBV15 to TRBJ2-7, with a possible D match to TRBD2 (6 bases). CDR1 is LNHNV and CDR2 is YYDKDF in the germline V gene (reference sequence). The CDR3 length is 15 residues. Trimming took 5 bases from V and 2 from J, leaving 16 bases between them. CDR3 bases: TGTGCCACCAGCGCCCGGGACTTTGGGACCTACGAGCAGTACTTC. It yields the protein CATSARDFGTYEQYF.

The chain is built from TRBV18 and TRBJ2-7; D is possibly TRBD2 (6 bases). The length of the CDR3 is 15 residues. Germline lookup yields CDR1 KGHSH and CDR2 LQKENI. The germline V and J ends were trimmed by 4 bases and 0 bases, with 13 bases remaining between them. DNA of the CDR3: TGTGCCAGCTCACTGATGGTAGCGGCCTCCTACGAGCAGTACTTC. Amino acids: CASSLMVAASYEQYF.

The chain has TRBV11-3 and TRBJ2-1; D is uncertain. This CDR3 contains 13 residues. Germline CDR1 reads SGHNT; CDR2 reads YENEEA. V was cut by 8 bases and J by 2 bases, with 10 bases left in between. The CDR3 region has the DNA TGTGCCAGCGCTTGGACCGCCTACAATGAGCAGTTCTTC. Its protein product is CASAWTAYNEQFF.